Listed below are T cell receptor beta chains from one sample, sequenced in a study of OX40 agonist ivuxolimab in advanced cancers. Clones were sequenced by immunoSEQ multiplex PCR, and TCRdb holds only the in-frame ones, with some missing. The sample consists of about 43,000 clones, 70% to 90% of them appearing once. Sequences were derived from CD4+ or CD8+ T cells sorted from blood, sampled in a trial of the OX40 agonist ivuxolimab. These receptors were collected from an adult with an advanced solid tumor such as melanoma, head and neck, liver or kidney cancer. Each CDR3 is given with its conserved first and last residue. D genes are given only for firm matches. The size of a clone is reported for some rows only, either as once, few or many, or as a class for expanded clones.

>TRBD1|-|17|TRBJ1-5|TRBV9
TGTGCCAGCAGCGCAGGGGGCGCGGGACGTAGCAATCAGCCCCAGCATTTT
CASSAGGAGRSNQPQHF
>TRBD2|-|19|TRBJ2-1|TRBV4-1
TGCGCCAGCAGCCAAGAAGGGGTTCCGGGACTACCCCCCGAAAATGAGCAGTTCTTC
CASSQEGVPGLPPENEQFF
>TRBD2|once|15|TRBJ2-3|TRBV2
TGTGCCAGCGGGGGACTAGCGGCTAACACAGATACGCAGTATTTT
CASGGLAANTDTQYF
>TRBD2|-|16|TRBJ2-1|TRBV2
TGTGCCAGCAGTGTGGGGCTAGCGGGAGGCTTGGATGAGCAGTTCTTC
CASSVGLAGGLDEQFF
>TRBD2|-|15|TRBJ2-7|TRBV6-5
TGTGCCACGAAGTGGGGTAGCGGGAGCGGGTACGAGCAGTACTTC
CATKWGSGSGYEQYF
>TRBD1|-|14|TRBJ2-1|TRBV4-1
TGCGCCAGCTCCCTGAGGACAGGGGTCGATGAGCAGTTCTTC
CASSLRTGVDEQFF
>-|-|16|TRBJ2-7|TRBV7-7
TGTGCTAGCAGTCCTTCTTGGGTGGACTCTTTAGATGAGCAGTACTTC
CASSPSWVDSLDEQYF
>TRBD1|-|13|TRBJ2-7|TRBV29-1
TGCAGCGCTGGGACAGGGGGCTCCTACGAGCAGTACTTC
CSAGTGGSYEQYF
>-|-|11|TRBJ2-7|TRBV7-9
TGTGCCAGTAGGGGGATTTACGAGCAGTACTTC
CASRGIYEQYF
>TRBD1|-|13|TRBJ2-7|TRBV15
TGTGCCACCAGCAGACGGGACAGGGAAGAGCAGTACTTC
CATSRRDREEQYF
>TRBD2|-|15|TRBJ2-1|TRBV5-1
TGCGCCAGCAGCTACGACGGGGGGAGATACAATGAGCAGTTCTTC
CASSYDGGRYNEQFF
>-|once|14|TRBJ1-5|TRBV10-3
TGTGCCACATGTACTGCACGGGGCAATCAGCCCCAGCATTTT
CATCTARGNQPQHF
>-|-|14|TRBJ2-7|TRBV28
TGTGCCAGCAGTGGCCGGGACACGACCTACGAGCAGTACTTC
CASSGRDTTYEQYF
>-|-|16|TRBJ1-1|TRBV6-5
TGTGCCAGCAGTTACGCTCCGGGACCGAGGAACACTGAAGCTTTCTTT
CASSYAPGPRNTEAFF
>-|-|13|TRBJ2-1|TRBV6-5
TGTGCCAGCAGTTACAGGGCTTACAATGAGCAGTTCTTC
CASSYRAYNEQFF
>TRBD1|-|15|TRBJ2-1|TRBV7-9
TGTGCCAGCAGCTTAGGCCAGGGGGACCTTAATGAGCAGTTCTTC
CASSLGQGDLNEQFF
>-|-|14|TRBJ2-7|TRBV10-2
TGCGCCAGCAGTGAGGGACTTCTTGCCTACGAGCAGTACTTC
CASSEGLLAYEQYF
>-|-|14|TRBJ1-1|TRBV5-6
TGTGCCAGCAGCTTGGGGGCCGGGAAGTGGTGGGCTTTCTTT
CASSLGAGKWWAFF
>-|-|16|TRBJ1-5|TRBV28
TGTGCCAGCAGTCCCCCCGGGCCAGAAATGAATCAGCCCCAGCATTTT
CASSPPGPEMNQPQHF
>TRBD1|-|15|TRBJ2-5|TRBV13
TGTGCCAGCAGCCCATATACAGGGGGGTTGGAGACCCAGTACTTC
CASSPYTGGLETQYF
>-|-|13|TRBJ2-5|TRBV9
TGTGCCAGCAGCGTAGAAGCGGAAGAGACCCAGTACTTC
CASSVEAEETQYF
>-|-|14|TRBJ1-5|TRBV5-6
TGTGCCAGCAGCTTCTCCTATAGCAATCAGCCCCAGCATTTT
CASSFSYSNQPQHF
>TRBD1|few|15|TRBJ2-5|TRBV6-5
TGTGCCAGCAGTTCCTCAGGACAGGCGCAAGAGACCCAGTACTTC
CASSSSGQAQETQYF
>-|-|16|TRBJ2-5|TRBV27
TGTGCCAGCAGTCTATTGGATTCAAGAAGGGGAGAGACCCAGTACTTC
CASSLLDSRRGETQYF
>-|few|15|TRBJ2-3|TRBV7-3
TGTGCCAGCAGCTTAACGGGACAACGCACAGATACGCAGTATTTT
CASSLTGQRTDTQYF
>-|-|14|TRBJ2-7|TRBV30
TGTGCCTGGGGCCACCCGGGCGGGGCCTACGAGCAGTACTTC
CAWGHPGGAYEQYF
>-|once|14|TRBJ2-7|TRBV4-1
TGCGCCAGCAGCCCCGGGGGCCGCACCTACGAGCAGTACTTC
CASSPGGRTYEQYF
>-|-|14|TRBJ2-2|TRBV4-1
TGCGCCAGCAGAGGCCTATTAGGCACCGGGGAGCTGTTTTTT
CASRGLLGTGELFF
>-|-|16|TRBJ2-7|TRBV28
TGTGCCAGCAGTCCCAGGTTCAGGGGGGCCGGCTACGAGCAGTACTTC
CASSPRFRGAGYEQYF
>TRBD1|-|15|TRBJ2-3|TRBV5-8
TGTGCCAGCAGCTATGGGACAGGTAGCACAGATACGCAGTATTTT
CASSYGTGSTDTQYF
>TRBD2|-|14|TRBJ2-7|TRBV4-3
TGCGCCAGCAGCCAGCTAGCGGGCACCTACGAGCAGTACTTC
CASSQLAGTYEQYF
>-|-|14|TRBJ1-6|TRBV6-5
TGTGCCAGCAGTTACGACAGCGCATATTCACCCCTCCACTTT
CASSYDSAYSPLHF
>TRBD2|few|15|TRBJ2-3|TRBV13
TGTGCCAGCAGCTCCGGGACTAGCGGGAGCCGATCGCAGTATTTT
CASSSGTSGSRSQYF
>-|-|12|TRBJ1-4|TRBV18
TGTGCCAGCTCACCACCGAGTGAAAAACTGTTTTTT
CASSPPSEKLFF
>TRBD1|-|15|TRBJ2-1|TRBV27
TGTGCCAGCAGTCGGGACAGGGCGGCTAGGAATGAGCAGTTCTTC
CASSRDRAARNEQFF
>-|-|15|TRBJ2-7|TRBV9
TGTGCCAGCAGCGTAGCTCTGGACACCACCTACGAGCAGTACTTC
CASSVALDTTYEQYF
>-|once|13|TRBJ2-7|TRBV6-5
TGTGCCAGCAGTTACCCAGGGAACTACGAGCAGTACTTC
CASSYPGNYEQYF
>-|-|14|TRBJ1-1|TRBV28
TGTGCCAGCAGCCCCCTCGGGGCGGACACTGAAGCTTTCTTT
CASSPLGADTEAFF
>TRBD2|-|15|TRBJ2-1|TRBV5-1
TGCGCCAGCAGCTTTCGACTAGCGGGAATCGATGAGCAGTTCTTC
CASSFRLAGIDEQFF
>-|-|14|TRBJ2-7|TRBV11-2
TGTGCCAGCAGCTTTGGCGGGGCTTTCTACGAGCAGTACTTC
CASSFGGAFYEQYF
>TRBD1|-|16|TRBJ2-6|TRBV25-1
TGTGCCACCTCCGGGACAGCGTTCTCTGGGGCCAACGTCCTGACTTTC
CATSGTAFSGANVLTF
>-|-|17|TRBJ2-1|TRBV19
TGTGCCAGTAGTGCCCACCGGGACATGCCATGGGACAATGAGCAGTTCTTC
CASSAHRDMPWDNEQFF
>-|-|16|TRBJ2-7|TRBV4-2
TGTGCCAGCAGCCAAGAAAGGGCCGGGAGCTCCTACGAGCAGTACTTC
CASSQERAGSSYEQYF
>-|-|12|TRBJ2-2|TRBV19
TGCTGGGGAGCTGCGAACACCGGGGAGCTGTTTTTT
CWGAANTGELFF
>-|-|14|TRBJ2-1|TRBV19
TGTGCCAGTAGTATCCTGACAGCTTACAATGAGCAGTTCTTC
CASSILTAYNEQFF
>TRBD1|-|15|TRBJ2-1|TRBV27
TGTGCCAGCAGTACACGGGACAGGTCGTACAATGAGCAGTTCTTC
CASSTRDRSYNEQFF
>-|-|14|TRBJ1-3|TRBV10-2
TGCGCCAGCAGTGAAACCCAGTCTGGAAACACCATATATTTT
CASSETQSGNTIYF
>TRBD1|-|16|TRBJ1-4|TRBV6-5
TGTGCCAGCAGTTACTCAGCAACAGGGGGCTTTGAAAAACTGTTTTTT
CASSYSATGGFEKLFF
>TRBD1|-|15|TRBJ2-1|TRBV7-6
TGTGCCAGCAGCTTAGCAGGGGGCGCCTACAATGAGCAGTTCTTC
CASSLAGGAYNEQFF
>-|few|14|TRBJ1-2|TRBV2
TGTGCCAGTAAAGTTGGGATTACAGGGAGAGGCTACACCTTC
CASKVGITGRGYTF
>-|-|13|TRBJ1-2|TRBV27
TGTGCCAGCAGTTTAATAGGAGCTAGTGGCTACACCTTC
CASSLIGASGYTF
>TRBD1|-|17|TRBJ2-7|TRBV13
TGTGCCAGCAGCTCTCGGGGGACAGGGGGCGAGGTTGTCGAGCAGTACTTC
CASSSRGTGGEVVEQYF
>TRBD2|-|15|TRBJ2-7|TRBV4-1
TGCGCCAGCAGCCAGGTAGCGGGAGGGCCCGACGAGCAGTACTTC
CASSQVAGGPDEQYF
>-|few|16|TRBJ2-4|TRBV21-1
TGTGCCAGCAGCAATAGAAGGGGAGGTTGTGAGGGCATTCAGTACTTC
CASSNRRGGCEGIQYF
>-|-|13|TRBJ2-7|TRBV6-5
TGTGCCAGCAGTTACTTGGGGTTATACGAGCAGTACTTC
CASSYLGLYEQYF
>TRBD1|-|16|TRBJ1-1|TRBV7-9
TGTGCCAGCAGCCCACCGAGGGGGACAGGCGACACTGAAGCTTTCTTT
CASSPPRGTGDTEAFF
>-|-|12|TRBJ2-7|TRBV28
TGTGCCAGCACGAGGGTAGCCTACGAGCAGTACTTC
CASTRVAYEQYF
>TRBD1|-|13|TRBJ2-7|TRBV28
TGTGCCAGCAGCGGAGGCAGGGGGTACGAGCAGTACTTC
CASSGGRGYEQYF
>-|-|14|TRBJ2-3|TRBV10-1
TGCGCCAGCAGTGAGAAACAGGGAACAGATACGCAGTATTTT
CASSEKQGTDTQYF